Listed below are T cell receptor beta chains from one sample, sequenced in a study of identifying expanded T cells in peripheral blood. Clones were sequenced by immunoSEQ multiplex PCR, and TCRdb holds only the in-frame ones, with some missing. The repertoire consists of under 130,000 clones, with about 89% occurring once and the leading ten covering about 17%. Sequencing was carried out using blood. Source of these receptors: a person aged 18-69 years in good health. Each CDR3 is given with its conserved first and last residue. The order of the fields is V gene, D gene, J gene, CDR3 DNA, CDR3 protein. D genes are given only for firm matches.

TRBV28	TRBD2	TRBJ2-5	TGTGCCAGCAGTTCCCTTGCTAGCGGGGGGTACCAAGAGACCCAGTACTTC	CASSSLASGGYQETQYF
TRBV30	.	TRBJ2-1	TGTGCCTGGTCTATAGGGGCGGCGGCAGGGCCCTACAATGAGCAGTTCTTC	CAWSIGAAAGPYNEQFF
TRBV27	.	TRBJ2-6	TGTGCCAGCAGTTTATTTCAGGGTTTACGCGGGGCCAACGTCCTGACTTTC	CASSLFQGLRGANVLTF
TRBV11-2	.	TRBJ1-2	TGTGCCAGCAGCTTAGAGGGGACGACGGACGAGGGCTACACCTTC	CASSLEGTTDEGYTF
TRBV13	.	TRBJ2-1	TGTGCCAGCAGCTTATCGGCACGATCCTACAATGAGCAGTTCTTC	CASSLSARSYNEQFF
TRBV6-1	.	TRBJ1-5	TGTGCCAGCACGCCCAGGAGCAATCAGCCCCAGCATTTT	CASTPRSNQPQHF
TRBV18	.	TRBJ2-5	TGTGCCAGCTCACAGGACCAAGAGACCCAGTACTTC	CASSQDQETQYF
TRBV19	.	TRBJ2-3	TGTGCCAGTAGTATACGGAGGTTTCTCGGGGGGCCGGGAGATACGCAGTATTTT	CASSIRRFLGGPGDTQYF
TRBV7-9	TRBD1	TRBJ2-5	TGTGCCAGCAGCACCCGGGACAGGGGGCCGGAGACCCAGTACTTC	CASSTRDRGPETQYF
TRBV5-4	.	TRBJ2-5	TGTGCCAGCAGCTTGGGAGGTGGCAGGGGGAGGGAGACCCAGTACTTC	CASSLGGGRGRETQYF
TRBV7-9	.	TRBJ1-1	TGTGCCAGCAGCTTAGTACGGGGCACACTGACAGGAGCTTTCTTT	CASSLVRGTLTGAFF
TRBV6-6	TRBD1	TRBJ2-2	TGTGCCAGCAGTAGGGGGCTCACCGGGGAGCTGTTTTTT	CASSRGLTGELFF
TRBV6-6	TRBD1	TRBJ1-2	TGTGCCAGCAGTGCGCAGGGGGACCAATATGGCTACACCTTC	CASSAQGDQYGYTF
TRBV10-2	.	TRBJ1-4	TGCGCCAGCAGTGAGTTGTCGACGAACGAAAAACTGTTTTTT	CASSELSTNEKLFF